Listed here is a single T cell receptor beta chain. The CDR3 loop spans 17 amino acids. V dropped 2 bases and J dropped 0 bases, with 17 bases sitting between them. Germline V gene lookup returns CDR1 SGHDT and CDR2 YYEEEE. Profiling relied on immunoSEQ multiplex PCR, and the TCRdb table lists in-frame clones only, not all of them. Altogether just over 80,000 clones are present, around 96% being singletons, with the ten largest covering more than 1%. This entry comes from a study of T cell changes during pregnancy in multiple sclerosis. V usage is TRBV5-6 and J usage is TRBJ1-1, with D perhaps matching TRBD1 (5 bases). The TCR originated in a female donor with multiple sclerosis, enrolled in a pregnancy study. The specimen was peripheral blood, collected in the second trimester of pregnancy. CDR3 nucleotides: TGTGCCAGCAGCTTCCGCGACAGCGGGGTGATGAACACTGAAGCTTTCTTT. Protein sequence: CASSFRDSGVMNTEAFF. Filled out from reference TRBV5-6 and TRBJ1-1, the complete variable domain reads DAGVTQSPTHLIKTRGQQVTLRCSPKSGHDTVSWYQQALGQGPQFIFQYYEEEERQRGNFPDRFSGHQFPNYSSELNVNALLLGDSALYLCASSFRDSGVMNTEAFFGQGTRLTVV.